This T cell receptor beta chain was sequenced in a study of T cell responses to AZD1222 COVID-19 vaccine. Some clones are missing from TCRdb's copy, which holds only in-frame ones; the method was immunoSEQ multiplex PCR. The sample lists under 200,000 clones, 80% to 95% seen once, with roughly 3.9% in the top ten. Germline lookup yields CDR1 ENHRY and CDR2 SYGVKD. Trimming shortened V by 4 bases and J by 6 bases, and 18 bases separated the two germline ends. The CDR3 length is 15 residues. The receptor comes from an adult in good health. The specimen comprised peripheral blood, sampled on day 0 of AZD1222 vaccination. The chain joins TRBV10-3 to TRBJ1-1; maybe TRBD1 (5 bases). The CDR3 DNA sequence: TGTGCCATCAGTGGCGCGGCAGGGATGAGTTCTGAAGCTTTCTTT. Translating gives CAISGAAGMSSEAFF.